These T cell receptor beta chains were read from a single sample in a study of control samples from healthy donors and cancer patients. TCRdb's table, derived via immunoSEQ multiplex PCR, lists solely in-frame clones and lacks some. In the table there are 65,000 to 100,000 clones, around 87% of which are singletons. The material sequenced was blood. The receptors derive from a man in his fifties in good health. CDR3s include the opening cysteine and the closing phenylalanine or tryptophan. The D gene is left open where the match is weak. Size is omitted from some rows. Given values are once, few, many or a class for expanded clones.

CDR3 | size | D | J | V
CAWKWSDEQYF | - | - | TRBJ2-7 | TRBV30
CSVEAASANTGELFF | - | - | TRBJ2-2 | TRBV29-1
CASSFLAGGSTDTQYF | - | TRBD2 | TRBJ2-3 | TRBV5-1
CASSLTQGSYNEQFF | - | - | TRBJ2-1 | TRBV7-3
CASSSQGANGYTF | - | TRBD1 | TRBJ1-2 | TRBV19
CASSPLTGGAAGANVLTF | - | TRBD1 | TRBJ2-6 | TRBV18
CASRISPGTGENYGYTF | - | TRBD1 | TRBJ1-2 | TRBV4-1
CSGTGNYGYTF | - | TRBD1 | TRBJ1-2 | TRBV29-1
CASSPYRDENTIYF | - | - | TRBJ1-3 | TRBV18
CASSLSRPSSGNTIYF | - | - | TRBJ1-3 | TRBV19
CASSTLGGEGNTIYF | - | - | TRBJ1-3 | TRBV28
CASSTGVAGELFF | - | TRBD1 | TRBJ2-2 | TRBV7-3
CASSQQVNTGELFF | - | - | TRBJ2-2 | TRBV3-1/TRBV3-2
CASSLVPSGRVDGELFF | - | TRBD2 | TRBJ2-2 | TRBV11-2
CASSLSPPGDGEKLFF | few | - | TRBJ1-4 | TRBV5-1
CATSDLADGDTDTQYF | - | - | TRBJ2-3 | TRBV24-1
CASSQVDRARQYF | - | - | TRBJ2-3 | TRBV3-1/TRBV3-2
CASSFGGGNEQFF | - | - | TRBJ2-1 | TRBV28
CASSAPDRGHSPLHF | - | TRBD1 | TRBJ1-6 | TRBV19
CASSLGQSNVATEAFF | - | - | TRBJ1-1 | TRBV28
CASSKEASGANNEQFF | - | - | TRBJ2-1 | TRBV21-1
CAWSADSNQPQHF | - | - | TRBJ1-5 | TRBV30
CAWSNKGLYSPLHF | - | - | TRBJ1-6 | TRBV30
CASSAWGQGPFDQPQHF | - | TRBD1 | TRBJ1-5 | TRBV6-1
CASSLGASGTIYF | once | - | TRBJ1-3 | TRBV7-8
CASSEAGALDEQYF | - | - | TRBJ2-7 | TRBV6-1
CASSVGTTGNTIYF | - | - | TRBJ1-3 | TRBV25-1
CASSPWDRQETQYF | - | TRBD1 | TRBJ2-5 | TRBV5-6
CASSVGGENTGELFF | - | - | TRBJ2-2 | TRBV9
CASSLGRNEQYF | - | - | TRBJ2-7 | TRBV13
CASSGRGSDYGYTF | - | - | TRBJ1-2 | TRBV9
CASSPFSGGPVNEQFF | - | TRBD2 | TRBJ2-1 | TRBV9
CASSHRGHQPQHF | - | TRBD1 | TRBJ1-5 | TRBV6-2/TRBV6-3
CASSYWAERTTDTQYF | many | - | TRBJ2-3 | TRBV6-6
CASSDRNYGYTF | - | - | TRBJ1-2 | TRBV6-4
CASSQGQTGWTSPLHF | - | TRBD1 | TRBJ1-6 | TRBV4-3
CASSYLGTAGGNQPQHF | - | - | TRBJ1-5 | TRBV6-2/TRBV6-3
CASSHSSGAGNEQFF | - | TRBD2 | TRBJ2-1 | TRBV4-1
CASSPQEGAAANYGYTF | - | TRBD1 | TRBJ1-2 | TRBV18
CASSWGTGANYGYTF | - | TRBD1 | TRBJ1-2 | TRBV5-1
CASNAEGQGNSPLHF | - | TRBD1 | TRBJ1-6 | TRBV2
CASSPPSGGSTDTQYF | once | TRBD2 | TRBJ2-3 | TRBV19
CASSTTGGPGELFF | - | TRBD1 | TRBJ2-2 | TRBV5-6